This T cell receptor beta chain was recovered during a study of shared clonotypes between healthy human individuals. Study findings and constraints: Only blood underwent sampling, and tissue repertoires likely differ.

The germline V gene encodes CDR1 LGHNA and CDR2 YNFKEQ. V shed 1 base, J shed 0 bases, and the junction held 8 bases outside the gene matches. CDR3 length equals 18 residues. For this clone: Antigen: not known.

Some clones are missing from TCRdb's copy, which holds only in-frame ones; the method was immunoSEQ multiplex PCR. The sample consists of approximately 1,000,000 clones, around 78% of them appearing once. The sequencing input was memory CD4+ T cells from PBMCs. Documented subset: CD45RA-negative fraction. The V call is TRBV4-2, the J call TRBJ2-1, with 8 bases that match TRBD2. The clonotype comes from a man younger than 35 in good health. Some clones in this sample may be carry-over from other donors' samples. CDR3 in amino acids: CASSQGGTLAGSYNEQFF. CDR3 sequence (DNA): TGTGCCAGCAGCCAAGGGGGGACCCTAGCGGGCTCCTACAATGAGCAGTTCTTC.